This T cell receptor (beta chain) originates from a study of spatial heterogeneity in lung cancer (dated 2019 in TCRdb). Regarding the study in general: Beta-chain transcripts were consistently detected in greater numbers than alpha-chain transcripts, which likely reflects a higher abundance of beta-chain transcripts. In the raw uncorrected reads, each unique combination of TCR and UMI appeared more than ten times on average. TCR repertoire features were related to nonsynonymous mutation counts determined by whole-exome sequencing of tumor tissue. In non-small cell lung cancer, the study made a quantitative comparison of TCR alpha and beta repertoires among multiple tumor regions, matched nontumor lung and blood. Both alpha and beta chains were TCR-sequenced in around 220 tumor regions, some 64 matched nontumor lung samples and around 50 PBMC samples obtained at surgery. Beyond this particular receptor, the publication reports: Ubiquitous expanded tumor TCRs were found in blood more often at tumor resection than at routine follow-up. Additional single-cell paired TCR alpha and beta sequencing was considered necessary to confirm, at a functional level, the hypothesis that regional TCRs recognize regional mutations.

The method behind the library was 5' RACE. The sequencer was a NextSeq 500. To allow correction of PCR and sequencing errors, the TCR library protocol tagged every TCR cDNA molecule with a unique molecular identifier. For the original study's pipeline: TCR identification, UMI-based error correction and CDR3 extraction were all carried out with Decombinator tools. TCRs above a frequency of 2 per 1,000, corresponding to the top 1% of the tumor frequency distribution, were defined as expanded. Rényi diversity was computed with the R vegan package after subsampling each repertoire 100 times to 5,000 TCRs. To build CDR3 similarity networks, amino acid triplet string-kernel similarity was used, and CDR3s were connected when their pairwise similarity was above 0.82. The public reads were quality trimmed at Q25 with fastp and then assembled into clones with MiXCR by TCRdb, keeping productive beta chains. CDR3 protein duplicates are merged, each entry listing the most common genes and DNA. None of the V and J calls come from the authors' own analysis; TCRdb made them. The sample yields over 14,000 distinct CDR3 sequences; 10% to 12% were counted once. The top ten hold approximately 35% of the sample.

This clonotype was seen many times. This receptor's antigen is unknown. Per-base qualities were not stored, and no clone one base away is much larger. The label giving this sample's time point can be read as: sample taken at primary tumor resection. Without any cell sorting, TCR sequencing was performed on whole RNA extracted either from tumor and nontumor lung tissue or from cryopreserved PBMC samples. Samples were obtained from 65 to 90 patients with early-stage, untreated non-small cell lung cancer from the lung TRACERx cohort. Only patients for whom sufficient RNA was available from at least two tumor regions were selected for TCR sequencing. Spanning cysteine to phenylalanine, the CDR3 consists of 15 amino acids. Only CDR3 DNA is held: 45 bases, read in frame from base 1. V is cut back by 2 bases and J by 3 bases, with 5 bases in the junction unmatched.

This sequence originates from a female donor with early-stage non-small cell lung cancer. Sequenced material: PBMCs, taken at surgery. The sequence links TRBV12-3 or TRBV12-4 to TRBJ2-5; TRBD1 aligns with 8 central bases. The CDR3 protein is CASSLLTGGKETQYF. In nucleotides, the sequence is TGTGCCAGCAGTTTACTTACAGGGGGGAAAGAGACCCAGTACTTC.